This entry concerns a single T cell receptor beta chain. No antigen is known for it. The data are from a study of T cells in Graves' hyperthyroidism and ophthalmopathy. Study-level results: The model foresaw ophthalmopathy a median roughly 6.3 months prior to onset.

Germline CDR1 reads ENHRY; CDR2 reads SYGVKD. The J segment lost 6 bases and the V segment lost 7 bases, leaving 3 bases of the junction unmatched. The CDR3 contains 14 residues. What was amplified from RNA transcripts were TCR beta CDR3 regions. Researchers ran a first-round RT-PCR on the TCR CDR3 using the HTBI primer set. TCRdb re-analysed the multiplex PCR reads in MiXCR, keeping a single row per CDR3 protein. The sample carries nearly 750,000 distinct CDR3 sequences, around 40% recorded once. Sequencing used blood. The rearrangement links TRBV10-3 to TRBJ2-6; the match to TRBD2 covers 10 bases. This receptor was identified in a woman between 40 and 50 years old with Graves' hyperthyroidism. The CDR3 region has the DNA TGTGCCATCACCGGGACTAGCGTGGCCAACGTCCTGACTTTC. It specifies CAITGTSVANVLTF.